The clone carrying this T cell receptor beta chain turned up a few times. What it recognizes is unknown. Per-sample PBMC isolation yielded at least 6.5 million cells. The sample belongs to a study of blood T cells in healthy people across ages. Findings of the study overall: Samples with more naive T cells showed higher observed beta diversity. A roughly linear age-dependent decrease characterized TCR beta diversity per million T cells.

A sample-barcoded 5' primer and a J-beta primer mix were used in a second PCR of roughly 7 to 12 cycles. One entry per CDR3 protein results from TCRdb running MiXCR on the 5' RACE reads. Here the sample spans fewer than 800,000 distinct CDR3 sequences, 20% to 25% being singletons. V lost 4 bases, J lost 3 bases, and 15 bases lay in between. Germline lookup yields CDR1 SGHNT and CDR2 YYREEE (reference sequence). This CDR3 has 15 amino acids. What was sequenced was blood. The rearrangement uses TRBV5-4 and TRBJ2-3; the D gene could be TRBD1 or TRBD2 (6 bases each). The receptor was isolated from an older man in good health. The CDR3 nucleotides are TGTGCCAGCAGCAGGAGGGGGATAAAGACAGATACGCAGTATTTT. The encoded protein is CASSRRGIKTDTQYF.